This TCR beta chain came from a study of human T cells and chemical hapten exposure. Study in general: During the roughly 24-week study period, patients had diphenylcyclopropenone applied to the scalp every week. The upper back received 0.01% DPC by patch testing, with results read at 6 days.

Regarding time point: patch test 3, about 24 weeks after DPC sensitization. Treatment of the sample: therapeutic diphenylcyclopropenone sensitization with weekly scalp DPC. Study-wide results and limits: There was a positive correlation between PT1 expanded TCR counts and patch test score. TCRs above 1 in 1000 frequency stayed constant with DPC sensitization.

Losses at the gene ends were 0 bases for V and 2 bases for J; bases not matched to a gene: 0. This CDR3 is 15 amino acids long. The V gene's germline CDR1 is SGHTA and CDR2 FQGNSA. Each CDR3 protein is one row after TCRdb ran MiXCR on the RACE reads. The table lists about 160,000 distinct CDR3 sequences, 28% of them singletons. Note on this clonotype: What it binds is not known.

The chain carries TRBV7-2 and TRBJ2-4, with 8 nucleotides matching TRBD1. The TCR comes from a woman aged 18-29 years with alopecia areata. Some clones in this sample may be carry-over from other donors' samples. The source was whole blood, collected in connection with sensitization to the hapten diphenylcyclopropenone (DPC). The CDR3 sequence is CASSLARGPKNIQYF. CDR3 bases: TGTGCCAGCAGCTTAGCCAGGGGGCCCAAAAACATTCAGTACTTC. The whole variable domain, remainder taken from reference TRBV7-2 and TRBJ2-4, is GAGVSQSPSNKVTEKGKDVELRCDPISGHTALYWYRQSLGQGLEFLIYFQGNSAPDKSGLPSDRFSAERTGGSVSTLTIQRTQQEDSAVYLCASSLARGPKNIQYFGAGTRLSVL.